The TCR beta chain described here comes from a study of identical twins. MiXCR, applied by TCRdb to the 5' RACE reads, yields one record per CDR3 protein. Here the sample spans some 1,600,000 distinct CDR3 sequences, about 32% being singletons. This clonotype was seen a handful of times. The CDR3 totals 16 residues. Losses at the gene ends were 1 base for V and 2 bases for J; bases not matched to a gene: 7. CDR1 is SGHDT, CDR2 YYEEEE, per germline. This chain joins TRBV5-6 and TRBJ2-7; 9 nucleotides match TRBD2. The sequencing sample was made of cord blood. The clonotype comes from a newborn girl in good health. CDR3 DNA sequence: TGTGCCAGCAGCTTGAAGTCTAGCGGGGTGACCTACGAGCAGTACTTC. This translates into CASSLKSSGVTYEQYF.